The sequence of this T cell receptor beta chain was determined in a study of T cell responses to AZD1222 COVID-19 vaccine. Using immunoSEQ multiplex PCR, the repertoire was profiled, and TCRdb retains in-frame clones only, with some absent. The table includes about 110,000 clones, about 87% detected once. With 2 bases clipped from V and 7 bases from J, the junction kept 6 bases outside the gene matches. CDR3 length: 15 residues. Germline CDR1 is SGHRS and CDR2 is YFSETQ. The sequence came from an adult in good health. The source material was peripheral blood, sampled on day 0 of AZD1222 vaccination. This chain uses TRBV5-1 with TRBJ2-1; 10 nucleotides agree with TRBD2. The CDR3 loop reads CASSLLAGFRNEQFF. DNA of the CDR3: TGCGCCAGCAGCTTACTAGCGGGGTTTAGGAATGAGCAGTTCTTC.